The following is a TCR beta chain sequence with its context. The sample comes from a study of blood T cell repertoires in COVID-19. For the study at large: Spain, Italy and the United States supplied samples that represented acute and convalescent COVID-19. PBMCs, B-cell-depleted T cells, or T cells provided the cDNA or gDNA that made up the material.

Germline V lookup: CDR1 KGHSH, CDR2 LQKENI. The CDR3 length is 18 residues. The ends were cut back, 2 bases at V and 0 bases at J, with 18 bases in the middle. Assay used: immunoSEQ multiplex PCR; TCRdb lists only in-frame clones, some missing. The sample has 150,000 or so clones, about four fifths seen once. The chain joins TRBV18 to TRBJ2-3; D perhaps matches TRBD2 (6 bases). Sequenced material: peripheral blood. This TCR came from a woman aged 55-70 years with acute or convalescent COVID-19. The CDR3 bases are TGTGCCAGCTCACCATTAGTTCCAGTAGCGGTAAGCACAGATACGCAGTATTTT. Its translation is CASSPLVPVAVSTDTQYF.